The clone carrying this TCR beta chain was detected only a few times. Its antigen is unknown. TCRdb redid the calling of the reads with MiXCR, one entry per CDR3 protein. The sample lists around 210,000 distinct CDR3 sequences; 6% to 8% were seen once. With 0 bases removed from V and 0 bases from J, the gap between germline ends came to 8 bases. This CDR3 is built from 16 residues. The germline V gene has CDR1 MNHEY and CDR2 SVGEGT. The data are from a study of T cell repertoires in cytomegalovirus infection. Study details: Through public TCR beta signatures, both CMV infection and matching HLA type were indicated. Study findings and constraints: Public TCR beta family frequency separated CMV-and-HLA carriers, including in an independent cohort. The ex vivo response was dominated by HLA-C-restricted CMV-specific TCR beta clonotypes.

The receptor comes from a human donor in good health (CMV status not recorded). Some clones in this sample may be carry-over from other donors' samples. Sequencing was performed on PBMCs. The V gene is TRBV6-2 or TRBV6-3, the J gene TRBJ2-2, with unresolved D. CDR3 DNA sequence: TGTGCCAGCAGTTACTCGCAGAGCTCGAACACCGGGGAGCTGTTTTTT. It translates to CASSYSQSSNTGELFF.